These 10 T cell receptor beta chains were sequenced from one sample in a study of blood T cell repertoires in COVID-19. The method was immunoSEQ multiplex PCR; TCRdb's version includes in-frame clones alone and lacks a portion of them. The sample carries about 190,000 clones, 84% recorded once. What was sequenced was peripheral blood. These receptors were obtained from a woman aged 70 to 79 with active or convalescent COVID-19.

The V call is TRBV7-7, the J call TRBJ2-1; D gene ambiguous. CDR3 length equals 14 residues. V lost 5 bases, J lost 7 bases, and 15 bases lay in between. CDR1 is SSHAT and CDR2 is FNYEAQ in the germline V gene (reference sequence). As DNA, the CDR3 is TGTGCCAGCAGCCCCTGGTCCCTTGAGAATGAGCAGTTCTTC. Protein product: CASSPWSLENEQFF.

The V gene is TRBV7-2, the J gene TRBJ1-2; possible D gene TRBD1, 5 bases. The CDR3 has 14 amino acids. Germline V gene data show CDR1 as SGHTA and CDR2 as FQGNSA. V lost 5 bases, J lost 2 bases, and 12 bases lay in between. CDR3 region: CASSRTGLNYGYTF. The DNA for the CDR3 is TGTGCCAGCAGCAGGACGGGACTCAACTATGGCTACACCTTC.

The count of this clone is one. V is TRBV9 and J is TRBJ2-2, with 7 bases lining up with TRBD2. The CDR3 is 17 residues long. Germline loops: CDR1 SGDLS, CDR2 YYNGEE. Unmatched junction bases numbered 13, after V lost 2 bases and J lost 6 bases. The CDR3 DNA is TGTGCCAGCAGCGTCAGGCCGGGCGGGAGTGGGTCCGGGGAGCTGTTTTTT. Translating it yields CASSVRPGGSGSGELFF. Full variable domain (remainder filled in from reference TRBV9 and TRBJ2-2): DSGVTQTPKHLITATGQRVTLRCSPRSGDLSVYWYQQSLDQGLQFLIQYYNGEERAKGNILERFSAQQFPDLHSELNLSSLELGDSALYFCASSVRPGGSGSGELFFGEGSRLTVL.

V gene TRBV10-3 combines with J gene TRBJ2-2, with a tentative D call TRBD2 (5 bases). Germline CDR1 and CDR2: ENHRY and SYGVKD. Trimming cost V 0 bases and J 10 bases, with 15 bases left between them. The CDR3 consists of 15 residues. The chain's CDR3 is CAISESWERPLELFF. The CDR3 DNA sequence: TGTGCCATCAGTGAGTCGTGGGAGCGACCGTTGGAGCTGTTTTTT.

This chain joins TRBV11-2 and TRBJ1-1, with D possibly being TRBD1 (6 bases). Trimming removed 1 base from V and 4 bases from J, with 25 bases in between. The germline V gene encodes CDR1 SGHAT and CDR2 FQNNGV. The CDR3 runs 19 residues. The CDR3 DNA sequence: TGTGCCAGCAGCTTAGTAAAAAGGGGTAGGGGGTGGGCGAGCACTGAAGCTTTCTTT. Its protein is CASSLVKRGRGWASTEAFF.

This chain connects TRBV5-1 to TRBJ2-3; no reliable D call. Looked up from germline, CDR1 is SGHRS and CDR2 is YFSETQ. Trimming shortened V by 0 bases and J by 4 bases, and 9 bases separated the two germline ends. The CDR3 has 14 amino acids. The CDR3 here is CASSLVTGSDTQYF. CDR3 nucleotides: TGCGCCAGCAGCTTGGTGACTGGCTCAGATACGCAGTATTTT.

This chain's CDR3 is CASSSGTGTEGYTF. In DNA form, the CDR3 reads TGTGCCAGCAGCTCCGGGACAGGGACGGAGGGCTACACCTTC. The chain uses TRBV7-9 and TRBJ1-2; TRBD1 matches at 9 bases. The CDR3 runs 14 residues. CDR1 and CDR2 from the germline V gene are SEHNR and FQNEAQ (reference sequence). Trimming cost V 4 bases and J 8 bases; bases outside gene matches: 8.

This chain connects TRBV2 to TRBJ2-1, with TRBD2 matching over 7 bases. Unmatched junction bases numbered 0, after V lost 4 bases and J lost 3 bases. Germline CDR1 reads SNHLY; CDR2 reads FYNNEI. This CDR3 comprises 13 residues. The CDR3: CASSGGSYNEQFF. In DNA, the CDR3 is TGTGCCAGCAGTGGCGGGAGCTACAATGAGCAGTTCTTC.

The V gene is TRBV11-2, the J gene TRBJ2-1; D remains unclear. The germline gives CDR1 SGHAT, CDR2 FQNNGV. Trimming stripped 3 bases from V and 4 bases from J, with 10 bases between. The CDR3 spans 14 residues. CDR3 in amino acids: CASSLGDRYNEQFF. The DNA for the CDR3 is TGTGCCAGCAGCTTGGGCGACCGGTACAATGAGCAGTTCTTC.

The CDR3, as DNA: TGTGCCAGCAGCCCCCAGGCGGGGATGGGCACTGAAGCTTTCTTT. This sequence encodes CASSPQAGMGTEAFF. The rearrangement links TRBV7-3 to TRBJ1-1; D unclear. The CDR3 sequence is 15 residues long. Trimming removed 5 bases at V and 4 bases at J, with 17 bases between. The V gene's germline CDR1 is SGHTA and CDR2 FQGTGA.